A single sample gave rise to the 32 T cell receptor beta chains below, sequenced in a study of tumor-infiltrating lymphocytes in primary liver carcinoma. Priming with a constant-region primer yielded TCR beta cDNA from 400 to 500 ng total RNA. Sequencing libraries for TCR beta derived from three nested multiplex PCR rounds that used slightly modified ARM-PCR. A C-beta reverse primer was combined with TRBV1-TRBV30 forward primers in the first two PCR rounds, and each round had ten to eleven cycles. TCRdb ran MiXCR on the multiplex PCR reads and lists one entry per CDR3 protein. Among about 120,000 distinct CDR3 sequences listed, about 59% were seen once. It was from roughly 20-30 mg of unsorted bulk tissue that RNA and DNA were co-extracted. Sequenced material: liver tumor tissue from sampling region 1. Subset specified: tumor region T1, superior pole. Receptors originate from an older woman with primary liver carcinoma and hepatitis B virus infection.

This clonotype occurred a few times. Germline is not matched at one junction end, which may reflect a read error. The rearrangement uses TRBV12-3 or TRBV12-4 and TRBJ2-5, with unresolved D. The CDR3 extends over 11 amino acids. This CDR3 is CTSSFYETQYF. The DNA for the CDR3 is TGTACCAGCAGTTTCTACGAGACCCAGTACTTC.

As regards this clonotype: A much larger clonotype is one base distant, so this may be a read error. CDR3 sequence: CASSLGQWETQYF. In DNA, the CDR3 is TGTGCCAGCAGCTTGGGGCAGTGGGAGACCCAGTACTTC. The J gene is TRBJ2-5, the V gene TRBV7-8; possible D gene TRBD1, 5 bases. The germline V gene encodes CDR1 SGHVS and CDR2 FQNEAQ. V was shortened by 3 bases and J by 5 bases, with 10 bases between the two germline ends. This CDR3 has 13 residues.

This clonotype showed up many times. V is TRBV12-3 or TRBV12-4 and J is TRBJ2-1; no definite D call. Between the trimmed V and J ends, which lost 5 bases and 7 bases, there was a span of 3 bases. The CDR3 is made up of 10 amino acids. This CDR3 reads CASSRNEQFF. Written as DNA, the CDR3 is TGTGCCAGCAGTAGGAATGAGCAGTTCTTC.

This clonotype was observed a few times. It may be a read error: a sequence one base away is much more abundant. The V and J genes are TRBV29-1 and TRBJ1-1; D is possibly TRBD1 (5 bases). The CDR3 is 13 amino acids. Germline CDR1 SQVTM, CDR2 ANQGSEA. With 6 bases removed from V and 12 bases from J, the gap between germline ends came to 23 bases. CDR3 amino acids: CSVPGGADSGTFF. The DNA of the CDR3 is TGCAGCGTCCCTGGCGGGGCCGACTCGGGGACTTTCTTT.

Comment on this clonotype: Compared with germline, one end of the junction differs, possibly owing to a read error. The CDR3 loop reads CAGSSGLTTGELFF. In DNA, the CDR3 is TGTGCCGGCAGCTCAGGGCTAACCACCGGGGAGCTGTTTTTT. The chain uses TRBV11-2 and TRBJ2-2, with D possibly being TRBD1 (5 bases). CDR1 and CDR2 from the germline V gene are SGHAT and FQNNGV. There are 14 residues in the CDR3.

Regarding this clonotype: At one end, the junction sequence differs from germline, possibly due to a read error. This chain joins TRBV6-1 and TRBJ2-6, with 10 positions matching TRBD1. This CDR3 contains 17 residues. CDR1 and CDR2 (germline): MNHNS, SASEGT. CDR3 nucleotides: TGTGCCAGCAGTGAAGGACAGGGGGCCCTTGAAGCCAACGTACTGACTTTC. Translating gives CASSEGQGALEANVLTF.

This clonotype appeared a single time. This may arise from a read error, as a much more abundant clone is one base away. This chain links TRBV12-3 or TRBV12-4 with TRBJ1-1; D is undetermined. Deletions cut 5 bases from V and 4 bases from J, with 11 bases between. This CDR3 contains 13 residues. The DNA for the CDR3 is TGTGCCAGCAGTATCTTTCAGGTCACTGAAGCTTTCTTT. Protein product: CASSIFQVTEAFF.

For this clonotype: This sequence may be a read error, since a much larger clone differs from it by one base. The V gene is TRBV4-1, the J gene TRBJ2-1; 7 bases fit TRBD2. The germline V gene has CDR1 MGHRA and CDR2 YSYEKL. CDR3 size: 13 residues. CDR3 residues: CACSQGWEGAEFF. CDR3 nucleotide sequence: TGCGCCTGCAGCCAAGGCTGGGAGGGAGCGGAATTCTTC.

About this clonotype: This likely comes from a read error, as the CDR3 has no conserved phenylalanine or tryptophan at its end. The rearrangement joins TRBV2 to TRBJ2-7; D not certain. Looked up from germline, CDR1 is SNHLY and CDR2 is FYNNEI. This CDR3 spans 12 amino acids. Trimming pared 7 bases from V and 0 bases from J, leaving 7 bases between. CDR3 bases: TGTGCCAGCATTTCAAGCTCCTACGAGCAGTACTTA. It codes for CASISSSYEQYL.

As to this clonotype: The CDR3 does not end in the conserved phenylalanine or tryptophan, so this is likely a read error. The rearrangement links TRBV11-2 to TRBJ2-7; a weak D match, TRBD1 (6 bases). Germline V gene data show CDR1 as SGHAT and CDR2 as FQNNGV. V lost 4 bases, J lost 2 bases, and 12 bases lay in between. CDR3 length equals 14 residues. The chain's CDR3 is CASSSDRSPYEQYI. DNA for the CDR3: TGTGCCAGCAGCTCCGACAGGAGCCCCTACGAGCAGTACATC.

This clonotype showed up many times. The chain employs TRBV29-1 and TRBJ2-7; the D gene is possibly TRBD2 (5 bases). Per germline, CDR1 SQVTM and CDR2 ANQGSEA. The CDR3 length is 16 residues. With 4 bases removed from V and 3 bases from J, the gap between germline ends came to 22 bases. In DNA, the CDR3 is TGCAGCGTTGGTTTTTTTTCCGCGACTAACATCTACGAGCAGTACTTC. Its protein is CSVGFFSATNIYEQYF.

Here the CDR3 DNA reads TGCAGTGTCTTGAGGGGGGACAGCGCTAAAAACATTCAGTACTTC. Amino acid sequence: CSVLRGDSAKNIQYF. This chain joins TRBV29-1 and TRBJ2-4; perhaps TRBD1 as D (7 bases). Germline values: CDR1 SQVTM, CDR2 ANQGSEA. This CDR3 contains 15 residues.

This clonotype was seen a handful of times. A much more abundant neighbour one base away suggests this may be a read error. The chain joins TRBV6-1 to TRBJ2-7; 7 nucleotides line up with TRBD2. The V gene end was trimmed by 6 bases and the J gene end by 1 base; junction bases not matched to a gene: 12. This CDR3 contains 16 residues. CDR1 and CDR2 (germline): MNHNS, SASEGT. The DNA of the CDR3 is TGTGCCAGCAGCCCCTACCTAGTGGGAGGGTCCTACGAGCAGTACTTC. Translated, it gives CASSPYLVGGSYEQYF.

Of note for this clonotype: A much larger clonotype is one base distant, so this may be a read error. The genes are TRBV4-2 and TRBJ1-3; D not resolved. CDR1 and CDR2 (germline): LGHNA, YNFKEQ. This CDR3 region has 14 residues. Trimming left V 0 bases short and J 9 bases short, with 12 bases between. The CDR3 sequence: CASSQDSSVVTIYF. As DNA, the CDR3 is TGTGCCAGCAGCCAAGACTCTTCGGTGGTCACCATATATTTT.

V is TRBV28 and J is TRBJ1-1; maybe TRBD1 (5 bases). Per the germline V gene, CDR1 is MDHEN and CDR2 is SYDVKM. The V and J ends lost 9 bases and 3 bases respectively, with 17 bases between them. This CDR3 has 14 residues. The CDR3 region has the DNA TGTGCCAGTTGGGCGGGGGATGGAGACACTGAAGCTTTCTTT. It translates to CASWAGDGDTEAFF.

A few counts support this clonotype. The chain recombines TRBV2 with TRBJ2-5; D ambiguous. Trimming stripped 6 bases from V and 4 bases from J, with 12 bases between. The CDR3 sequence is 13 residues long. Germline lookup yields CDR1 SNHLY and CDR2 FYNNEI. The CDR3 region has the DNA TGTGCCAGCAGGGTGGGGTCAGGAGAGACCCAGTACTTC. It is translated as CASRVGSGETQYF.

V gene TRBV20-1 combines with J gene TRBJ1-2; the D is unclear. V lost 3 bases and J lost 1, with 9 bases in between. There are 13 residues in the CDR3. The V gene's germline CDR1 is DFQATT and CDR2 SNEGSKA (reference sequence). This chain's CDR3 is CSASNWDNYGYTF. CDR3 bases: TGCAGTGCTAGTAACTGGGATAACTATGGCTACACCTTC.

This clonotype showed up many times. V gene TRBV7-8 combines with J gene TRBJ2-7, with unresolved D. V lost 0 bases and J lost 4, with 13 bases in between. There are 15 residues in the CDR3. Per germline, CDR1 SGHVS and CDR2 FQNEAQ. The CDR3 spells CASSLAQVPPYEQYF. CDR3 DNA sequence: TGTGCCAGCAGCTTAGCGCAGGTACCTCCGTACGAGCAGTACTTC.

A remark on this clonotype: This may be a read error: a much more frequent sequence differs by one nucleotide. In nucleotides, the CDR3 is TGCGCCAGCAGCCAGGGGGCGGGGATCGCCTACAATGAGCAGTCCTTC. Protein product: CASSQGAGIAYNEQSF. The chain is built from TRBV4-1 and TRBJ2-1; D assignment may be TRBD1 or TRBD2 (6 bases each). Germline V gives CDR1 MGHRA, CDR2 YSYEKL. CDR3 length: 16 residues.

This chain links TRBV7-9 with TRBJ1-4, with D hard to call. Trimming cost V 0 bases and J 6 bases, with 8 bases left between them. The CDR3 consists of 14 residues. Germline-derived CDR1 and CDR2 are SEHNR and FQNEAQ (reference sequence). CDR3 coding DNA: TGTGCCAGCAGCTTAGCGCAGGAAGATGAAAAACTGTTTTTT. Its translation: CASSLAQEDEKLFF.

To note about this clonotype: Since no conserved phenylalanine or tryptophan closes the CDR3, a read error is the likely cause. The gene calls are TRBV4-1 and TRBJ1-4; D gene ambiguous. The V gene's germline CDR1 is MGHRA and CDR2 YSYEKL. The CDR3 spans 16 residues. Trimming removed 0 bases at V and 3 bases at J, with 11 bases between. The CDR3 coding sequence is TGCGCCAGCAGCCAAGACCTCCATAGGTCTAATGAAAAACTGTTTCTT. It encodes CASSQDLHRSNEKLFL.

In the case of this clonotype: At one end the junction does not follow the germline gene, possibly because of a read error. CDR3: CASCESLPERGQPQHF. The CDR3 DNA is TGCGCCAGCTGTGAGTCGTTACCAGAACGGGGTCAGCCCCAGCATTTT. The genes are TRBV10-2 and TRBJ1-5; D remains ambiguous. Germline V gene sequence: CDR1 WSHSY, CDR2 SAAADI. The CDR3 runs to 16 residues.

The sample holds a few counts of this clonotype. The genes are TRBV7-3 and TRBJ2-3; D is unclear. CDR3 length: 14 residues. V shed 6 bases and J shed 6 bases, with 16 bases lying between them. Per germline, CDR1 SGHTA and CDR2 FQGTGA. CDR3 coding DNA: TGTGCCAGCAGTCGTAGCCGTTTGGGGGATACGCAGTATTTT. This gives the protein CASSRSRLGDTQYF.

With regard to this clonotype: One base away lies a much larger clone, so this may be a sequencing read error. This chain joins TRBV5-1 and TRBJ2-6; no reliable D call. Germline V CDR1 and CDR2: SGHRS, YFSETQ. There are 14 residues in the CDR3. The CDR3 loop is CASSRISGVNVLTF. In DNA, the CDR3 is TGCGCCAGCAGCCGGATCTCTGGGGTCAACGTCCTGACTTTC.

Remarks on this clonotype: The conserved phenylalanine or tryptophan is not found at the CDR3 terminus, so this likely reflects a read error. The DNA is omitted, as the CDR3 cannot be located on it reliably, and the CDR3 follows TCRdb's listing. V usage is TRBV29-1 and J usage is TRBJ2-7; the D call TRBD2 from the table was never checked on the DNA. The germline CDR1 and CDR2 sequences are SQVTM and ANQGSEA. The CDR3 adds up to 15 amino acids, both ends counted. Here the CDR3 reads CSVSETSGRWDEQYL.

Notes on this clonotype: At one boundary the junction diverges from the germline segment, which might be a read error. The chain couples TRBV11-2 to TRBJ2-3; D ambiguous. This CDR3 contains 14 residues. The germline CDR1 and CDR2 sequences are SGHAT and FQNNGV. The CDR3 region is CTSSMGFPTDAQYF. CDR3 coding DNA: TGTACCAGCAGCATGGGGTTTCCCACAGATGCGCAGTATTTT.

This chain connects TRBV12-3 or TRBV12-4 to TRBJ1-5; weak D call: TRBD1 (6 bases). The CDR3 runs to 15 residues. V was cut by 5 bases and J by 1 base, with 12 bases left in between. CDR3 nucleotides: TGTGCCAGCAGTCCGACAGGCGACAGCAATCAGCCCCAGCATTTT. Its translation: CASSPTGDSNQPQHF.

Regarding this clonotype: A read error may explain this, as a much larger clone is one base away. The chain couples TRBV5-4 to TRBJ2-3, with TRBD1 matching over 7 bases. V dropped 6 bases and J dropped 0; count of bases not matched to a gene: 10. Germline V gene lookup returns CDR1 SGHNT and CDR2 YYREEE (reference sequence). The CDR3 contains 16 residues. The CDR3 loop is CASNSSSGGSTDTQYF. CDR3 nucleotides: TGTGCCAGCAACTCGTCGTCAGGGGGAAGCACAGATACGCAGTATTTT.

Worth noting for this clonotype: Since a much larger clone is just one base distant, this may be a read error. This chain uses TRBV6-5 with TRBJ2-6, with D possibly TRBD1 on 5 matching bases. The length of the CDR3 is 15 residues. CDR1 is MNHEY, CDR2 SVGAGI, per germline. CDR3 DNA sequence: TGTACCAGCAGTTTAGGGGTCTCTGGGGCCAACGTCCTGACTTTC. It is translated as CTSSLGVSGANVLTF.

This clonotype has ten or more counts. V usage is TRBV28 and J usage is TRBJ1-1; 7 bases fit TRBD1. The length of the CDR3 is 15 residues. The germline V gene encodes CDR1 MDHEN and CDR2 SYDVKM. The V and J ends lost 6 bases and 0 bases, in that order; junction bases with no gene match: 7. For the CDR3, the DNA is TGTGCCAGCAGAAAATCAGGGGGTTTGAACACTGAAGCTTTCTTT. It is translated as CASRKSGGLNTEAFF.

Details on this clonotype: One junction end disagrees with the germline gene, perhaps due to a read error. The CDR3 DNA reads as TGTGCCAGGAGTTTAACTGCTAACTATGGCTACACCTTC. It codes for CARSLTANYGYTF. The V call is TRBV28, the J call TRBJ1-2; D call uncertain. The CDR3 runs 13 residues. The germline V gene has CDR1 MDHEN and CDR2 SYDVKM.

The rearrangement links TRBV6-5 to TRBJ1-2; D is unclear. V gave up 5 bases and J gave up 8 bases, with 9 bases separating them. CDR3 size: 11 residues. The germline V gene has CDR1 MNHEY and CDR2 SVGAGI. The CDR3 is CASSHAGGYTF. In DNA form, the CDR3 reads TGTGCCAGCAGTCACGCGGGGGGCTACACCTTC.